This T cell receptor (beta chain) was identified during a study of shared clonotypes between healthy human individuals. Sorted-subset replicate PCRs used 200 ng DNA, around 27,000 T cell genomes. Method: immunoSEQ multiplex PCR; TCRdb's copy keeps in-frame clones and lacks some. The sample lists 1.4 million to 1.5 million clones, 95% to 97% occurring once. The study's findings and limits: Among donors, sharing of clonotypes was expected to be affected by sequencing depth.

The CDR3 runs to 14 residues. Trimming left V 1 base short and J 0 bases short, with 7 bases between. Germline loops: CDR1 SGHTA, CDR2 FQGNSA. A note on this clone: Its antigen is not known. Other DNA sequences from this sample encode an identical CDR3 as well.

Division of CD4+ cells produced a CD45RA+ naive subset and a CD45RA-negative memory subset. The sequencing sample was made of naive CD4+ T cells sorted from blood. The subset is: CD45RA+ positively selected. V is TRBV7-2 and J is TRBJ2-7; possibly TRBD2 for D (5 bases). This TCR derives from a man between 25 and 39 years old in good health. In DNA, the CDR3 is TGTGCCAGCAGCTTAGTTCGGGGCTCCTACGAGCAGTACTTC. As protein: CASSLVRGSYEQYF.